These 27 T cell receptor beta chains were all obtained from the same sample, sequenced in a study of CD8 T cells in Susac syndrome. Random hexamers served to reverse transcribe roughly 0.5 to 1 ug RNA. TCRdb fed the immunoSEQ multiplex PCR reads into MiXCR, producing one record per CDR3 protein. Of 150,000 or so distinct CDR3 sequences in the sample, about 90% are singletons; the top ten hold roughly 0.08%. Sequencing used CD4+ T cells from PBMCs. The receptor source for this set is a human donor in good health.

The chain is built from TRBV10-1 and TRBJ2-1; the match to TRBD2 covers 9 bases. V shed 7 bases, J shed 4 bases, and the junction held 8 bases outside the gene matches. The CDR3 runs to 15 residues. Germline CDR1 WNHNN, CDR2 SYGVQD (reference sequence). The CDR3 region is CASTRSGGLYNEQFF. In DNA, the CDR3 is TGCGCCAGCACGAGAAGCGGGGGGTTGTACAATGAGCAGTTCTTC.

This chain links TRBV6-1 with TRBJ1-5; possibly TRBD1 for D (5 bases). The germline CDR1 and CDR2 sequences are MNHNS and SASEGT. V dropped 7 bases and J dropped 7 bases, with 14 bases sitting between them. This CDR3 has 13 amino acids. The CDR3 nucleotides read TGTGCCAGCACTCAAGCAGGGTTCCAGCCCCAGCATTTT. Translation: CASTQAGFQPQHF.

CDR3 in amino acids: CASSLGQVLYYTF. The CDR3 bases are TGTGCCAGCAGCCTAGGTCAGGTACTATACTACACCTTC. The chain links TRBV7-2 to TRBJ1-2; no firm D call. CDR1 and CDR2 (germline): SGHTA, FQGNSA. The CDR3 runs to 13 residues. The V end lost 5 bases, the J end lost 10 bases, and 17 bases lay between the germline ends.

The CDR3 coding sequence is TGTGCCACCAGTGCCTCCAACATCGAAGAGACCCAGTACTTC. Translating gives CATSASNIEETQYF. This rearrangement joins TRBV24-1 to TRBJ2-5; D gene ambiguous. The germline CDR1 and CDR2 sequences are KGHDR and SFDVKD. This CDR3 region has 14 residues. V was trimmed by 5 bases and J by 3 bases, leaving 12 bases between them.

The rearrangement joins TRBV28 to TRBJ1-2; 8 bases agree with TRBD1. V was pared by 3 bases and J by 4 bases, with 7 bases of the junction left unmatched. CDR3 length equals 15 residues. CDR1 and CDR2 from the germline V gene are MDHEN and SYDVKM. The CDR3 sequence: CASSFGTGLSYGYTF. The CDR3 coding sequence is TGTGCCAGCAGTTTCGGGACAGGCCTCTCCTATGGCTACACCTTC.

This clonotype was counted a few times. This chain connects TRBV28 to TRBJ2-5; tentative D call: TRBD2 (6 bases). V lost 6 bases and J lost 5, with 13 bases in between. CDR3 length: 13 residues. The germline gives CDR1 MDHEN, CDR2 SYDVKM. The DNA of the CDR3 is TGTGCCAGCAGCCCAGGACGGGAGGAGACCCAGTACTTC. Residues: CASSPGREETQYF.

The rearrangement links TRBV10-2 to TRBJ1-2, with 7 bases aligning to TRBD1. Germline values: CDR1 WSHSY, CDR2 SAAADI. Trimming took 1 base from V and 8 from J; bases not matched to a gene: 10. The CDR3 extends over 15 amino acids. The CDR3: CASSELATGAGGYTF. Here the CDR3 DNA reads TGCGCCAGCAGTGAGTTGGCAACAGGGGCGGGAGGCTACACCTTC.

J is TRBJ2-3 and V is TRBV20-1; D is undetermined. V was pared by 2 bases and J by 2 bases, with 8 bases between. There are 13 residues in the CDR3. Per the germline V gene, CDR1 is DFQATT and CDR2 is SNEGSKA (reference sequence). The chain's CDR3 is CSARIFVTDTQYF. As DNA, the CDR3 is TGCAGTGCTAGAATTTTCGTCACAGATACGCAGTATTTT.

V gene TRBV25-1 combines with J gene TRBJ1-2; the match to TRBD1 covers 10 bases. The ends lost 1 base at V and 6 bases at J; junction bases unmatched: 5. This CDR3 is 15 amino acids long. CDR1 and CDR2 from the germline V gene are MGHDK and SYGVNS. The CDR3 loop reads CASSEFPTGGNGYTF. The DNA of the CDR3 is TGTGCCAGCAGTGAATTCCCGACAGGGGGCAATGGCTACACCTTC.

V and J are TRBV3-1 and TRBJ2-2, with D unclear. V dropped 6 bases and J dropped 0 bases, with 11 bases sitting between them. Germline loops: CDR1 LGHDT, CDR2 YNNKEL (reference sequence). CDR3 length equals 15 residues. CDR3 amino acids: CASRRKGSNTGELFF. The DNA of the CDR3 is TGTGCCAGCAGACGGAAGGGATCGAACACCGGGGAGCTGTTTTTT.

The chain couples TRBV2 to TRBJ2-3, with D hard to call. V gave up 3 bases and J gave up 0 bases, with 7 bases separating them. The CDR3 extends over 14 amino acids. Germline V gene sequence: CDR1 SNHLY, CDR2 FYNNEI. This chain's CDR3 is CASSDLYSTDTQYF. Here the CDR3 DNA reads TGTGCCAGCAGTGATCTCTACAGCACAGATACGCAGTATTTT.

The chain has TRBV28 and TRBJ2-1, with 11 bases aligning to TRBD2. The CDR3 runs 15 residues. Germline values: CDR1 MDHEN, CDR2 SYDVKM. V lost 6 bases and J lost 4; bases outside the gene matches: 5. The CDR3 DNA follows: TGTGCCAGCAGCTGGGGACTAGCGGAATACAATGAGCAGTTCTTC. This sequence encodes CASSWGLAEYNEQFF.

The CDR3 DNA reads as TGTGCCAGCAGAAGCCTGGGACAGGAAGATCAGCCCCAGCATTTT. This codes for CASRSLGQEDQPQHF. The chain carries TRBV6-5 and TRBJ1-5; 8 nucleotides match TRBD1. CDR3 length: 15 residues. The germline V gene has CDR1 MNHEY and CDR2 SVGAGI. The junction had 9 bases not matched to a gene; V was cut back by 6 bases and J by 5 bases.

This rearrangement joins TRBV7-9 to TRBJ2-1, with 11 bases aligning to TRBD2. The CDR3 extends over 16 amino acids. Germline V CDR1 and CDR2: SEHNR, FQNEAQ (reference sequence). V trimming: 1 base; J trimming: 4 bases; junction bases outside the gene matches: 3. Here the CDR3 DNA reads TGTGCCAGCAGCTTAGGCCGGACTAGCGGGTACAATGAGCAGTTCTTC. Translation gives CASSLGRTSGYNEQFF.

The V gene is TRBV7-9, the J gene TRBJ1-4, with 12 nucleotides matching TRBD1. Germline V gene sequence: CDR1 SEHNR, CDR2 FQNEAQ (reference sequence). Losses at the gene ends were 5 bases for V and 7 bases for J; bases not matched to a gene: 2. The CDR3 sequence is 14 residues long. In nucleotides, the CDR3 is TGTGCCAGCAGCCGGGACAGGGGGCCTGAAAAACTGTTTTTT. Protein sequence: CASSRDRGPEKLFF.

The CDR3 bases are TGTGCCAGCAGCACCGGGACAGGGGCCAAAAACATTCAGTACTTC. It codes for CASSTGTGAKNIQYF. The chain combines TRBV5-4 with TRBJ2-4, with 9 bases that match TRBD1. This CDR3 is 15 amino acids long. CDR1 SGHNT and CDR2 YYREEE come from the germline V gene (reference sequence). J gave up 1 base and V 4 bases, and 3 bases lay outside the gene matches.

This clonotype appeared a few times. J is TRBJ1-2 and V is TRBV28; 10 bases are shared with TRBD1. There are 13 residues in the CDR3. The germline gives CDR1 MDHEN, CDR2 SYDVKM. V lost 4 bases and J lost 8; bases outside the gene matches: 4. For the CDR3, the DNA is TGTGCCAGCAGTTCCGGGACAGGGGTCGGCTACACCTTC. Protein sequence: CASSSGTGVGYTF.

This chain connects TRBV6-2 or TRBV6-3 to TRBJ2-5; TRBD1 matches 7 bases. CDR3 length: 17 amino acids. The germline CDR1 and CDR2 sequences are MNHEY and SVGEGT. After removal of 2 bases from V and 4 bases from J, the junction contained 13 bases not matched to a gene. The CDR3 nucleotides are TGTGCCAGCAGTTACATAGGACAGGTCCCTGGAGGAGAGACCCAGTACTTC. Its translation is CASSYIGQVPGGETQYF.

The genes are TRBV10-3 and TRBJ1-5; D possibly corresponds to TRBD1 (6 bases). The CDR3 extends over 13 amino acids. Germline CDR1 ENHRY, CDR2 SYGVKD. The V end lost 6 bases, the J end lost 6 bases, and 12 bases lay between the germline ends. CDR3 nucleotide sequence: TGTGCCATCAGGAACAGGGCTGGTCAGCCCCAGCATTTT. As protein: CAIRNRAGQPQHF.

The chain has TRBV5-1 and TRBJ1-1, with D possibly matching TRBD1 (5 bases). The CDR3 extends over 14 amino acids. Germline lookup yields CDR1 SGHRS and CDR2 YFSETQ. The ends were cut back, 4 bases at V and 3 bases at J, with 13 bases in the middle. The CDR3 loop is CASSPLGGDTEAFF. As DNA, the CDR3 is TGCGCCAGCAGCCCTTTAGGAGGGGACACTGAAGCTTTCTTT.

This chain uses TRBV14 with TRBJ2-1; tentatively, D is TRBD1 (6 bases). This CDR3 region has 12 residues. Germline values: CDR1 SGHDN, CDR2 FVKESK. Trimming cost V 2 bases and J 11 bases, with 10 bases left between them. For the CDR3, the DNA is TGTGCCAGCAGCCAACCCGGACAGCAGCAGTTCTTC. It yields the protein CASSQPGQQQFF.

The rearrangement joins TRBV4-3 to TRBJ2-1, with D uncertain. The length of the CDR3 is 18 residues. Per germline, CDR1 LGHNA and CDR2 YSLEER. V gave up 0 bases and J gave up 0 bases, with 15 bases separating them. This chain's CDR3 is CASSQDVRHKSSYNEQFF. The CDR3 coding sequence is TGCGCCAGCAGCCAAGATGTTCGCCACAAGAGCTCCTACAATGAGCAGTTCTTC.

The genes are TRBV18 and TRBJ2-1; TRBD2 agrees at 12 bases. The germline CDR1 and CDR2 sequences are KGHSH and LQKENI. Trimming cost V 3 bases and J 5 bases; bases outside gene matches: 5. The CDR3 consists of 16 residues. CDR3: CASSPLAGGPDNEQFF. The CDR3 region has the DNA TGTGCCAGCTCACCTCTAGCGGGGGGGCCCGACAATGAGCAGTTCTTC.

The J gene is TRBJ1-2, the V gene TRBV7-9; D ambiguous. Per the germline V gene, CDR1 is SEHNR and CDR2 is FQNEAQ (reference sequence). The CDR3 is 12 residues long. V lost 0 bases to trimming and J lost 8 bases, with 7 bases between them. The CDR3 here is CASSLALGGYTF. CDR3 DNA: TGTGCCAGCAGCTTAGCGTTGGGGGGCTACACCTTC.

The V gene is TRBV11-2, the J gene TRBJ2-5; 8 nucleotides match TRBD2. CDR1 is SGHAT and CDR2 is FQNNGV in the germline V gene. V was clipped by 0 bases and J by 4 bases; unmatched bases: 1. The CDR3 sequence is 14 residues long. In DNA form, the CDR3 reads TGTGCCAGCAGCTTAGAACGGGGGGGAGAGACCCAGTACTTC. It translates to CASSLERGGETQYF.

The V call is TRBV29-1, the J call TRBJ2-3; no firm D call. Germline values: CDR1 SQVTM, CDR2 ANQGSEA. This CDR3 contains 12 residues. V shed 7 bases and J shed 0 bases, with 8 bases lying between them. CDR3 sequence reads: CSAKTSTDTQYF. The DNA for the CDR3 is TGCAGCGCGAAGACTAGCACAGATACGCAGTATTTT.

This chain joins TRBV20-1 and TRBJ1-2; D is undetermined. CDR1 is DFQATT, CDR2 SNEGSKA, per germline (reference sequence). Trimming shortened V by 0 bases and J by 4 bases, and 6 bases separated the two germline ends. CDR3 length: 12 residues. In nucleotides, the CDR3 is TGCAGTGCTAGAGATCGACTCTATGGCTACACCTTC. This translates into CSARDRLYGYTF.